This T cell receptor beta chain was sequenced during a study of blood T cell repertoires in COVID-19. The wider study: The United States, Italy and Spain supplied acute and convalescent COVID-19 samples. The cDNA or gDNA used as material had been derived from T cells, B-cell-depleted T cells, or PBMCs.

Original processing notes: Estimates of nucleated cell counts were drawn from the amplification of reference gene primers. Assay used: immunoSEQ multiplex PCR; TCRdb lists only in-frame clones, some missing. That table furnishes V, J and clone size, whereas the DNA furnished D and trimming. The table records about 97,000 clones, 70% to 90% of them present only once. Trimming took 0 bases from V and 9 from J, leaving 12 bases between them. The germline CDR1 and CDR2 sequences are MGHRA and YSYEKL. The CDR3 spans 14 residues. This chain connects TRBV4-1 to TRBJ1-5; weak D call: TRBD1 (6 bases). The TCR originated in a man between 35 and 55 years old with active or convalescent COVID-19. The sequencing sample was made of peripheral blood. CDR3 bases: TGCGCCAGCAGCCAAGATAGGGCCAGGGGGCCCCAGCATTTT. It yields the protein CASSQDRARGPQHF.